This TCR beta chain was documented in a study of chemoradiotherapy in HPV16-positive cancers. Using immunoSEQ multiplex PCR, the repertoire was profiled, and TCRdb retains in-frame clones only, with some absent. The sample carries about 9,000 clones, about 89% recorded once. Sequenced material: blood, taken from a patient who underwent chemoradiotherapy. The TCR was taken from a human donor with HPV-associated anogenital cancer.

In nucleotides, the CDR3 is TGTGCCAGCAGACCAATGGGGGAGACCCAGTACTTC. This encodes CASRPMGETQYF. V and J are TRBV5-8 and TRBJ2-5; D not resolved. This CDR3 spans 12 amino acids. Germline CDR1 SGHTS, CDR2 YDEGEE. Between the trimmed V and J ends, which lost 5 bases and 5 bases, there was a span of 10 bases.